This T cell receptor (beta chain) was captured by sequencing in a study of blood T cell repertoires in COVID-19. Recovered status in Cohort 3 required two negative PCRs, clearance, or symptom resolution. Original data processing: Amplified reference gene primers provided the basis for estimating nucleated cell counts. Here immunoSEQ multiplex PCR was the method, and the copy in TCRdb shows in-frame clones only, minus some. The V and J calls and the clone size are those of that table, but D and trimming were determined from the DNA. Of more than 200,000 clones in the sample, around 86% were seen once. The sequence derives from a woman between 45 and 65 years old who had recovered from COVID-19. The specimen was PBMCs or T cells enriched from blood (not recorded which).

The DNA for the CDR3 is TGTGCCAGCAGCACTCAGCCAGGGTTCTATGGCTACACCTTC. It encodes CASSTQPGFYGYTF. The rearrangement joins TRBV7-9 to TRBJ1-2, with D possibly matching TRBD1 (5 bases). The ends were cut back, 5 bases at V and 4 bases at J, with 14 bases in the middle. The germline CDR1 and CDR2 sequences are SEHNR and FQNEAQ (reference sequence). This CDR3 has 14 amino acids.